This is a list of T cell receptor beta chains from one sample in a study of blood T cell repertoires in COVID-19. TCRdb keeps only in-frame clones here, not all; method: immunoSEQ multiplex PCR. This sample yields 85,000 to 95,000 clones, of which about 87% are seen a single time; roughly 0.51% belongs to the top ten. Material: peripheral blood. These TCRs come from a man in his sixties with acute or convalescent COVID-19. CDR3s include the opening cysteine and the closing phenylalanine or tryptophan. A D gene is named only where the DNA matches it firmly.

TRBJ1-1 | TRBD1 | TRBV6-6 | CASSPSMGTGRGEAFF
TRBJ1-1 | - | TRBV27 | CASSLQGVWGTEAFF
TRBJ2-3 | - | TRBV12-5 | CASGRQRGRDTQYF
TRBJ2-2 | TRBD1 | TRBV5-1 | CASSPDRVNTGELFF
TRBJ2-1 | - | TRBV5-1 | CASSLVQGRLAWVNEQFF
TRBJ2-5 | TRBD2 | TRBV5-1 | CASRPGLAGGGKETQYF
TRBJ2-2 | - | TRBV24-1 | CATSRTSNTGELFF
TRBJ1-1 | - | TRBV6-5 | CASSYRDTEAFF
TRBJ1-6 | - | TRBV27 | CASSFSRDYNSPLHF
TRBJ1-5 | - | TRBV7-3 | CASSLTLRDQPQHF
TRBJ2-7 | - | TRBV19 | CASSNFRGANEQYF
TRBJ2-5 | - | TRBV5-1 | CASSLGLQGSQETQYF
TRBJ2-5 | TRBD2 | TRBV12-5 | CASGLGQAGGQETQYF
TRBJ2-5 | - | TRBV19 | CASSISGVQETQYF
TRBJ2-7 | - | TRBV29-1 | CSVGGDSYEQYF
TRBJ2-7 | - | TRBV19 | CASSPYRASSYEQYF
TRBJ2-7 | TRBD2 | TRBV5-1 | CASSPNSGRGIYEQYF
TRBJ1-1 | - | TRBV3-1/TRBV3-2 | CASTGATTEAFF
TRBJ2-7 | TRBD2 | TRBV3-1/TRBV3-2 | CASSQDLLAGGYEQYF
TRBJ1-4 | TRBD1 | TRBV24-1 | CANEVRGLEATNEKLFF
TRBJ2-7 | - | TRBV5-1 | CASSDTSMYEQYF
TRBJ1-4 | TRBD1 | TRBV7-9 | CASSLGQGTNEKLFF
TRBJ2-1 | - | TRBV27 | CASSRNGGSYNEQFF
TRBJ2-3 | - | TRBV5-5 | CASSLEAGMSTDTQYF
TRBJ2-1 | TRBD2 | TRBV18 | CASSPLAGGLYNEQFF
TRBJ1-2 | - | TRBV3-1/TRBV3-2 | CASRDSLYGYTF
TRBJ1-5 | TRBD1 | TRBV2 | CASSESGGGWSNQPQHF
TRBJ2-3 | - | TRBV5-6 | CASSPNLATFTDTQYF
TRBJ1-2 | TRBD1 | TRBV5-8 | CASRSTGAGYGYTF